Listed below are T cell receptor beta chains from one sample, sequenced in a study of shared clonotypes between healthy human individuals. The table came from immunoSEQ multiplex PCR; TCRdb's copy has only in-frame clones and leaves some out. The data contain more than 850,000 clones, about four fifths of them singletons. The specimen sequenced was memory CD4+ T cells from PBMCs. The receptors here all came from a man between 18 and 35 years old in good health. Some clones in this sample may be carry-over from other donors' samples. Each CDR3 is given with its conserved first and last residue. The D gene is left open where the match is weak. A clone size is listed for some rows: how often the clone was seen (once, few, many), or a class if it is expanded.

>TRBV29-1|TRBD2|once|TRBJ2-1
TGCAGCGTTCGTCAGAGACTAGCGGTCTACAATGAGCAGTTCTTC
CSVRQRLAVYNEQFF
>TRBV19|TRBD1|-|TRBJ1-1
TGTGCCAGTAATTCCTCTCCGGGACAGGGGAGAGCTTTCTTT
CASNSSPGQGRAFF
>TRBV29-1|TRBD2|-|TRBJ2-4
TGCAGCGTTGGGCTGGCGGGGGTTGGAGACATTCAGTACTTC
CSVGLAGVGDIQYF
>TRBV7-3|-|-|TRBJ2-5
TGTGCCAGCAGCCTTACCAGATACGAGACCCAGTACTTC
CASSLTRYETQYF
>TRBV21-1|-|few|TRBJ2-7
TGTGCCAGCAGCAAAGACAGCCCCGAGCACGAGCAGTACTTC
CASSKDSPEHEQYF
>TRBV11-2|-|-|TRBJ2-5
TGTGCCAGCAGCTCAGGCGGGAATATGGAGACCCAGTACTTC
CASSSGGNMETQYF
>TRBV9|TRBD2|-|TRBJ2-1
TGTGCCAGCAGCCCTTTGGACGGGAGGATATACAATGAGCAGTTCTTC
CASSPLDGRIYNEQFF
>TRBV28|TRBD1|-|TRBJ1-5
TGTGCCAGCAGAACAGGGGGATCGAATCAGCCCCAGCATTTT
CASRTGGSNQPQHF
>TRBV5-1|TRBD1|-|TRBJ2-3
TGCGCCAGCAGCGGTACCGGGACAGCCAGCACAGATACGCAGTATTTT
CASSGTGTASTDTQYF
>TRBV6-5|-|-|TRBJ2-6
TGTGCCAGCAGTTATAGGGGGACTGGGGCCAACGTCCTGACTTTC
CASSYRGTGANVLTF